This T cell receptor beta chain is drawn from a study of lymphopenia after photon versus proton radiotherapy. Germline V gene sequence: CDR1 MNHEY, CDR2 SVGAGI. V lost 0 bases, J lost 5 bases, and 13 bases lay in between. This CDR3 has 15 amino acids. Assay used: immunoSEQ multiplex PCR; TCRdb lists only in-frame clones, some missing. The data show more than 20,000 clones, with roughly 82% seen just once and 24% held by the top ten. General study results and limits: Post-nadir TCR diversity decline inversely tracked overall survival among those who died. Proton therapy kept repertoires fairly stable, unlike photons, which gained effector/memory cells.

This clone was counted once. What it binds is not known. The specimen comprised peripheral blood, sampled from a patient treated with photon-based radiotherapy. The chain is built from TRBV6-5 and TRBJ2-5; no firm D call. This receptor was obtained from a man in his forties or fifties with gastric cancer. The CDR3, as DNA: TGTGCCAGCAGTTACTCCAGTTTGGCCGGGGAGACCCAGTACTTC. Translation: CASSYSSLAGETQYF.